This T cell receptor beta chain was identified during a study of OX40 agonist ivuxolimab in advanced cancers. In the study overall: Ivuxolimab, which targeted the costimulatory receptor OX40 (CD134), was an agonistic, fully human IgG2 monoclonal antibody. Intravenous ivuxolimab was administered to patients every 2 weeks at six dose levels: 0.01, 0.1, 0.3, 1.5, 3 and 10 mg/kg. Among the roughly 50 dose-escalation patients, around 19 had hepatocellular carcinoma, approximately 15 melanoma, 9 renal cell carcinoma and 9 head and neck cancer. The purpose of peripheral TCRbeta sequencing was to test whether ivuxolimab changed TCR sequence diversity and led to clonal T-cell expansion. The paper reports the monotherapy dose-escalation portion (N of about 54 patients) of the phase I ivuxolimab trial. Partial responses were achieved by three dose-escalation patients, of whom one had hepatocellular carcinoma and two had cutaneous melanoma. A male proportion of roughly 80% and a mean age of roughly 58 years, ranging from about 20 to 79, were recorded for the dose-escalation cohort. Prior anti-PD-1, anti-PD-L1 or anti-CTLA-4 therapy was permitted, and checkpoint inhibitors had been received by roughly two fifths of dose-escalation patients.

The trial excluded patients who had a history of autoimmune disease or were on systemic immunosuppression. Peripheral blood for TCR sequencing was collected from all dose cohorts at baseline, on cycle 4 day 1, and on cycle 7 day 1. The samples were taken from a phase I, first-in-human, multicenter, open-label dose-escalation trial of ivuxolimab. Adults with locally advanced or metastatic melanoma, renal cell, hepatocellular, or head and neck squamous cell carcinoma were enrolled in the trial. Before TCR sequencing, CD4+ and CD8+ T cells were separately sorted from peripheral blood. The CDR3 numbers 20 residues from cysteine through phenylalanine. The retained sequence is limited to the CDR3, 60 bases, with the frame set at the first base. CDR1 LNHNV and CDR2 YYDKDF are derived from the germline V gene (reference sequence). The germline V end is reduced by 1 base and the J end by 2 bases; junction bases left unmatched: 16.

To sequence the TCRbeta CDR3 region, genomic DNA was isolated from the sorted cells. The immunoSEQ Assay was used for sequencing of TCRbeta CDR3 regions. This immuneACCESS table, as held by TCRdb, lists in-frame sequences with V and J called but not all clones. Of the missing ones, under half trace to an unresolved V gene in checked studies; the others have no known cause. The sample yields approximately 77,000 clones; about 89% were counted once. Around 1.6% of the sample is taken by the ten largest. Results and caveats for the whole study, not just this receptor: Antigen specificity was not determined for the clonally expanded peripheral T cells. At doses of 0.1 to 3.0 mg/kg, clonal expansion of both CD4+ and CD8+ T cells in blood was seen between baseline and week 6. After ivuxolimab, CD8+ T cells had more expanded clones than CD4+ T cells on average. Low levels of normalized T-cell clonal expansion were also shown by some nonresponding patients. In the 0.1-3.0 mg/kg groups, partial responders had among the lowest normalized peripheral clonal expansion, particularly in CD8+ T cells.

On this clone: No cognate antigen has been identified for it. There are no base qualities to consult, and no much larger clone falls within one base.

The rearranged chain carries TRBV15 and TRBJ2-1, and 8 junctional nucleotides match TRBD1. This specimen was CD4+ or CD8+ T cells sorted from blood, taken in a trial of the OX40 agonist ivuxolimab. The clonotype originates from an adult with an advanced solid tumor such as melanoma, head and neck, liver or kidney cancer. The DNA reads TGTGCCACCAGCAGAGGACGAGACAGGGGCTCCATGGGGCCCTACAATGAGCAGTTCTTC. It translates to CATSRGRDRGSMGPYNEQFF.